This T cell receptor (beta chain) was captured by sequencing in a study of T cell repertoires in cytomegalovirus infection. Study at large: An indication of both CMV infection and matching HLA type came from public TCR beta signatures.

Germline V lookup: CDR1 DFQATT, CDR2 SNEGSKA (reference sequence). The CDR3 has 14 residues. The V end lost 7 bases, the J end lost 6 bases, and 18 bases lay between the germline ends. Each CDR3 protein is one row after TCRdb ran MiXCR on the reads. The sample includes around 530,000 distinct CDR3 sequences, less than 30% of them seen just once. Note on this clonotype: What it recognizes is unknown.

General study results and limits: Clonotype analysis showed dominance of the ex vivo response by HLA-C-restricted CMV-specific TCR beta clonotypes.

The chain recombines TRBV20-1 with TRBJ2-2; D call uncertain. This TCR was sampled from a human donor in good health (CMV status not recorded). Some clones in this sample may be carry-over from other donors' samples. The sequenced material came from PBMCs. In DNA, the CDR3 is TGCAGTGTCCCGAGGAGCAAGGGCGCCGGGGAGCTGTTTTTT. Its translation: CSVPRSKGAGELFF.